The table lists the clone carrying this TCR beta chain with a few counts. What it recognizes is unknown. TCRdb re-analysed the RT-PCR reads in MiXCR, keeping a single row per CDR3 protein. The repertoire holds about 610,000 distinct CDR3 sequences, with 14% as singletons. This sample was taken from a study of response to subunit inactivated influenza vaccine. General study findings and limits: Each seasonal influenza vaccination, the authors suggested, recruits few new T cells.

In germline, CDR1 is SGHNT, CDR2 YENEEA. The CDR3 spans 11 residues. The V and J ends lost 5 bases and 9 bases, in that order; junction bases with no gene match: 1. This sequence joins TRBV11-3 and TRBJ2-1; TRBD1 aligns across 7 bases. The material sequenced was PBMCs from blood, taken roughly 12 days after vaccination. The receptor was derived from a man aged 45-65 years who received an inactivated influenza vaccine. In DNA form, the CDR3 reads TGTGCCAGCAGCACAGGGGTTGAGCAGTTCTTC. This encodes CASSTGVEQFF.